This TCR beta chain came from a study of T cells in tuberculosis. Findings and caveats of the study: Smaller distances to GMM-specific TCRs suggested their expansion in active tuberculosis. GEM motif frequencies gave 70% accuracy; the GMM repertoire gave roughly 90%.

This clone was found a few times. Its target is unknown. Clones were read by immunoSEQ multiplex PCR, and TCRdb kept only the in-frame ones, dropping some. The sample has approximately 30,000 clones, approximately 89% seen once; the top ten hold about 2.2%. The CDR3 contains 14 residues. Deletions cut 0 bases from V and 2 bases from J, with 8 bases between. Germline CDR1 is SEHNR and CDR2 is FQNEAQ (reference sequence). The V and J genes are TRBV7-9 and TRBJ2-7; D uncertain. This TCR was sampled from a donor aged 10 to 29 with latent tuberculosis or without tuberculosis infection. Input material: PBMCs. CDR3 bases: TGTGCCAGCAGCTTAGCCCCGCCAGCCTACGAGCAGTACTTC. This codes for CASSLAPPAYEQYF.